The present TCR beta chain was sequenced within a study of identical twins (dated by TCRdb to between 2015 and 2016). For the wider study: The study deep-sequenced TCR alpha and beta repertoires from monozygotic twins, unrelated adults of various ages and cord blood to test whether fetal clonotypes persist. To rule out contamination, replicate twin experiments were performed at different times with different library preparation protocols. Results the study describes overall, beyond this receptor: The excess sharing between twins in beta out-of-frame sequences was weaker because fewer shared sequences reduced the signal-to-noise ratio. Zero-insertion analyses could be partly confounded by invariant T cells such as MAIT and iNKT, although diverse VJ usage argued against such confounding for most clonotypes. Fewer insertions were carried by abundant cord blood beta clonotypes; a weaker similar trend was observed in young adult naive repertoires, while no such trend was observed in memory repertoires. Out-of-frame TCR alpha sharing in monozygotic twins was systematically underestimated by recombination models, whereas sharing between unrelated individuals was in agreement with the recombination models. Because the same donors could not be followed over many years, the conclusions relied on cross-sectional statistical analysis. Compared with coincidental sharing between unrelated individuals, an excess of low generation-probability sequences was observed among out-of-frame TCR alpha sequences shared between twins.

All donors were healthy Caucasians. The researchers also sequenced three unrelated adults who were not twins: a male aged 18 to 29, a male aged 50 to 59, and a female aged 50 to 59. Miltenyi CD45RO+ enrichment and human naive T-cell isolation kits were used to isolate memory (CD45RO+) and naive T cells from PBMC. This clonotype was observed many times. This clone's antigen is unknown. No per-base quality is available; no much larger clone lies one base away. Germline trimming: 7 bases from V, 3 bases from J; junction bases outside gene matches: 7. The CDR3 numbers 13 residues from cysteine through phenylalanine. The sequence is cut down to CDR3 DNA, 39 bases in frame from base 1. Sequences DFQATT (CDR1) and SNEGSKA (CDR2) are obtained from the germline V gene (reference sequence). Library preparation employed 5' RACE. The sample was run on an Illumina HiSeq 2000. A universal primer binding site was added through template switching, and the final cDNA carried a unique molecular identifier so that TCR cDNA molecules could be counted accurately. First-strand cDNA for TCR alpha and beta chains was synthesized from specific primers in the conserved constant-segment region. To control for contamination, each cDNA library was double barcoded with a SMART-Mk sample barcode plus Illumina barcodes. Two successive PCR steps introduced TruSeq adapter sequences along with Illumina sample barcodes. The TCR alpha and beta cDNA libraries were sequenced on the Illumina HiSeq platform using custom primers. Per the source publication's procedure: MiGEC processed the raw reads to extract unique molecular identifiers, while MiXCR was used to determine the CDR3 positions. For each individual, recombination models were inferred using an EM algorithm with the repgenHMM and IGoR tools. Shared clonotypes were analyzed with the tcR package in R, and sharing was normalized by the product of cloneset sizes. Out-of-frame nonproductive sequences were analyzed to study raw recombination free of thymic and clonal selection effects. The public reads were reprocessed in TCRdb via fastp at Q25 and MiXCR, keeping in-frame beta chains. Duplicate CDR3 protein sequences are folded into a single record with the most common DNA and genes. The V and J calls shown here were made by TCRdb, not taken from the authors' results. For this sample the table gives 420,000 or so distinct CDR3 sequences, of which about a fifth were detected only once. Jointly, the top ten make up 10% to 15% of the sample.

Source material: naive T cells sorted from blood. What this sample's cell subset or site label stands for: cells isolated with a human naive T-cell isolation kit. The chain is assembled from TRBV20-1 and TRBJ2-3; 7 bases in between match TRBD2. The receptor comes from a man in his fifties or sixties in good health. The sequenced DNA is TGCAGTGGAAACAGCGGGATGACAGATACGCAGTATTTT. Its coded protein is CSGNSGMTDTQYF.